The 14 T cell receptor beta chains below all came from one sample that was sequenced in a study of cytomegalovirus exposure and HLA in healthy donors. Vbeta (60) and Jbeta (13) primers were used in the PCR. Profiling relied on immunoSEQ multiplex PCR, and the TCRdb table lists in-frame clones only, not all of them. The sample lists about 150,000 clones, around 74% seen once, with less than 3.5% in the top ten. Input material: PBMCs. The receptor set was obtained from a man aged 18 to 30 in good health and CMV-seronegative.

This clone appeared a single time. The chain employs TRBV6-5 and TRBJ1-1; D is uncertain. The CDR3 contains 11 residues. Per the germline V gene, CDR1 is MNHEY and CDR2 is SVGAGI. The V gene lost 4 bases and the J gene lost 3 bases, with 3 bases spanning the gap. The CDR3 reads CASSSDTEAFF. The CDR3 DNA follows: TGTGCCAGCAGTTCGGACACTGAAGCTTTCTTT.

The chain joins TRBV18 to TRBJ1-5, with D possibly being TRBD1 (5 bases). Trimming stripped 4 bases from V and 5 bases from J, with 9 bases between. This CDR3 contains 13 residues. Germline CDR1 is KGHSH and CDR2 is LQKENI. CDR3 sequence reads: CASSLLGDQPQHF. The DNA of the CDR3 is TGTGCCAGCTCACTTTTAGGGGATCAGCCCCAGCATTTT.

The chain has TRBV7-8 and TRBJ2-7, with 8 bases lining up with TRBD1. With 5 bases clipped from V and 4 bases from J, the junction kept 13 bases outside the gene matches. The CDR3 contains 16 residues. Germline V gives CDR1 SGHVS, CDR2 FQNEAQ. The CDR3 region is CASSPVRPGGKYEQYV. The CDR3 nucleotides read TGTGCCAGCAGCCCCGTACGGCCAGGGGGCAAATACGAGCAGTACGTC.

This clone was recorded once. This chain connects TRBV6-6 to TRBJ1-2, with no clear D. This CDR3 comprises 11 residues. From germline, CDR1 is MNHNY and CDR2 SVGAGI (reference sequence). V was clipped by 0 bases and J by 7 bases, with 3 bases between them. CDR3 coding DNA: TGTGCCAGCAGTTACTCGAGTGGCTACACCTTC. This encodes CASSYSSGYTF.

The rearrangement links TRBV2 to TRBJ2-1; 14 bases map to TRBD2. Unmatched junction bases numbered 7, after V lost 8 bases and J lost 7 bases. From germline, CDR1 is SNHLY and CDR2 FYNNEI. The CDR3 length is 15 residues. CDR3 nucleotide sequence: TGTGCCAGCCTCAGTGGACTAGCGGGGGGTAATGAGCAGTTCTTC. Its protein is CASLSGLAGGNEQFF.

This clone was counted once. The chain recombines TRBV19 with TRBJ2-7, with 10 positions matching TRBD1. V trimming: 1 base; J trimming: 3 bases; junction bases outside the gene matches: 9. Looked up from germline, CDR1 is LNHDA and CDR2 is SQIVND (reference sequence). CDR3 size: 17 residues. CDR3 DNA: TGTGCCAGTAGTATAGGGGACAGGGGATTTCAGAGCTACGAGCAGTACTTC. Amino acid sequence: CASSIGDRGFQSYEQYF.

The chain's CDR3 is CASSLEQGRNQPQHF. The CDR3 DNA sequence: TGCGCCAGCAGCTTGGAACAGGGACGGAATCAGCCCCAGCATTTT. V gene TRBV5-1 combines with J gene TRBJ1-5; possibly TRBD1 for D (6 bases). Trimming removed 0 bases at V and 4 bases at J, with 11 bases between. The CDR3 is 15 residues long. In germline, CDR1 is SGHRS, CDR2 YFSETQ.

In this sample, this clone turned up a few times. The chain recombines TRBV13 with TRBJ1-6; 9 bases agree with TRBD1. The V gene end was trimmed by 5 bases and the J gene end by 0 bases; junction bases not matched to a gene: 5. Per the germline V gene, CDR1 is PRHDT and CDR2 is FYEKMQ (reference sequence). The CDR3 contains 17 residues. For the CDR3, the DNA is TGTGCCAGCAGCGCCGGGACAGGGAGCTCCTATAATTCACCCCTCCACTTT. Its protein is CASSAGTGSSYNSPLHF.

The J gene is TRBJ1-1, the V gene TRBV6-5; D not resolved. This CDR3 comprises 13 residues. Between the trimmed V and J ends, which lost 5 bases and 7 bases, there was a span of 14 bases. Germline-derived CDR1 and CDR2 are MNHEY and SVGAGI. CDR3 sequence reads: CASSHGIPGEAFF. In DNA, the CDR3 is TGTGCCAGCAGTCACGGGATCCCGGGTGAAGCTTTCTTT.

This clone was detected only a few times. The chain couples TRBV19 to TRBJ2-2; 7 nucleotides agree with TRBD2. This CDR3 is 15 amino acids long. The ends lost 6 bases at V and 0 bases at J; junction bases unmatched: 4. In germline, CDR1 is LNHDA, CDR2 SQIVND (reference sequence). This CDR3 is CASRPAGANTGELFF. In DNA, the CDR3 is TGTGCCAGTAGGCCCGCGGGGGCGAACACCGGGGAGCTGTTTTTT.

The V call is TRBV2, the J call TRBJ2-7, with D perhaps TRBD1 (6 bases). From germline, CDR1 is SNHLY and CDR2 FYNNEI. Trimming cost V 3 bases and J 6 bases, with 18 bases left between them. There are 15 residues in the CDR3. This CDR3 is CASSDLGQGPLEQYV. CDR3 coding DNA: TGTGCCAGCAGTGATTTGGGGCAGGGGCCCCTCGAGCAGTACGTC.

The chain joins TRBV28 to TRBJ1-1; 9 bases line up with TRBD1. The V segment lost 4 bases and the J segment 1 base; nucleotides outside the gene matches: 7. Per germline, CDR1 MDHEN and CDR2 SYDVKM. This CDR3 spans 16 amino acids. CDR3 amino acids: CASSSAGTGKNTEAFF. CDR3 coding DNA: TGTGCCAGCAGTTCCGCCGGGACAGGGAAGAACACTGAAGCTTTCTTT.

This clone was seen a single time. The rearrangement uses TRBV5-4 and TRBJ1-4; D possibly corresponds to TRBD1 (6 bases). Germline V gene lookup returns CDR1 SGHNT and CDR2 YYREEE (reference sequence). The length of the CDR3 is 14 residues. V lost 4 bases to trimming and J lost 4 bases, with 11 bases between them. CDR3 sequence: CASSRGGGNEKLFF. In DNA form, the CDR3 reads TGTGCCAGCAGCCGAGGGGGTGGTAATGAAAAACTGTTTTTT.

V and J are TRBV10-1 and TRBJ2-1, with 10 nucleotides matching TRBD2. Germline assignment: CDR1 WNHNN and CDR2 SYGVQD (reference sequence). J gave up 6 bases and V 4 bases, and 12 bases lay outside the gene matches. This CDR3 comprises 17 residues. DNA for the CDR3: TGCGCCAGCAGTGGGACTAGCGGTTACCTCCGTAGCAATGAGCAGTTCTTC. This codes for CASSGTSGYLRSNEQFF.